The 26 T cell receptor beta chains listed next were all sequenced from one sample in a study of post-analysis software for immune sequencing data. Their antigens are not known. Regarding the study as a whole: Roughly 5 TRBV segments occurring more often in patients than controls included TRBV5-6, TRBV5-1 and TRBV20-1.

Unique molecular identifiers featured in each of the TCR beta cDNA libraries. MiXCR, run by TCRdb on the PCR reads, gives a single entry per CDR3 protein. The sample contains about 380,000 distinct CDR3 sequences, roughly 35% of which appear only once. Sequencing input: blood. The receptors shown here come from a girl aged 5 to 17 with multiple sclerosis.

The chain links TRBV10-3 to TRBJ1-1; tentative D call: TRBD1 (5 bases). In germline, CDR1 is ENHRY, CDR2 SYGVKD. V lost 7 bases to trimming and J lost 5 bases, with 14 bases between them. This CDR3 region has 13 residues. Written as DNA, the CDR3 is TGTGCCATCAACGACAGCCCAGGGACTGAAGCTTTCTTT. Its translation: CAINDSPGTEAFF.

The CDR3 loop reads CASSQVGGHPEAFF. DNA for the CDR3: TGCGCCAGCAGCCAAGTGGGGGGACACCCGGAAGCTTTCTTT. V usage is TRBV4-1 and J usage is TRBJ1-1; D might be TRBD1 (6 bases). Trimming cost V 1 base and J 8 bases, with 14 bases left between them. Per the germline V gene, CDR1 is MGHRA and CDR2 is YSYEKL. This CDR3 contains 14 residues.

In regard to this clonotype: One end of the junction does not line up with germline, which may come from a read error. The CDR3 loop reads CSVEVAGELDTQYF. In DNA form, the CDR3 reads TGCAGCGTAGAAGTAGCGGGGGAATTAGATACGCAGTATTTT. This sequence joins TRBV29-1 and TRBJ2-3, with TRBD2 matching over 9 bases. The CDR3 is 14 amino acids. Germline CDR1 is SQVTM and CDR2 is ANQGSEA.

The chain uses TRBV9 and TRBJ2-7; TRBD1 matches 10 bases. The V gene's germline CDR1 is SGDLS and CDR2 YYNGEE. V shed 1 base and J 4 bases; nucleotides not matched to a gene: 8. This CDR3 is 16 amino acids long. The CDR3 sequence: CASSVNPGQGTYEQYF. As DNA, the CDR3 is TGTGCCAGCAGCGTAAACCCGGGACAGGGGACTTACGAGCAGTACTTC.

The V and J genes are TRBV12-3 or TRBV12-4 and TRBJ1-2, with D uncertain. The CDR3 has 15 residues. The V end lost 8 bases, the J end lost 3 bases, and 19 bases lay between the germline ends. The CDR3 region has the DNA TGTGCCAGCCACTCGGGCGCAGCCTCGCACTATGGCTACACCTTC. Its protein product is CASHSGAASHYGYTF.

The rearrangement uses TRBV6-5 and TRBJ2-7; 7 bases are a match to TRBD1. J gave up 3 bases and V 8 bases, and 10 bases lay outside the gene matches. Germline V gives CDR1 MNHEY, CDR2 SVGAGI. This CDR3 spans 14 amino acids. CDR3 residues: CASRSRTGLYEQYF. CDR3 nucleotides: TGTGCCAGCCGTTCGAGGACAGGCCTCTACGAGCAGTACTTC.

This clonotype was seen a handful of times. As DNA, the CDR3 is TGTGCCAGCAGCGCAGGTCTTTCTGACGGACGTTCCTACGAGCAGTACTTC. Translated: CASSAGLSDGRSYEQYF. This chain connects TRBV28 to TRBJ2-7; D remains ambiguous. This CDR3 is built from 17 residues. Trimming took off 6 bases at V and 1 base at J, with 22 bases between the two ends. Looked up from germline, CDR1 is MDHEN and CDR2 is SYDVKM.

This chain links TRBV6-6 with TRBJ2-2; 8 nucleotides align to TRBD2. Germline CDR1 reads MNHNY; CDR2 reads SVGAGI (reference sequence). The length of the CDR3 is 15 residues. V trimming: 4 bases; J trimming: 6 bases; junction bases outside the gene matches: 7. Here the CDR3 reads CASSCSTGGAGELFF. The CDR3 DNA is TGTGCCAGCAGTTGCTCAACGGGAGGGGCCGGGGAGCTGTTTTTT.

CDR3 sequence: CASSPRDKETQYF. Written as DNA, the CDR3 is TGTGCCAGCAGCCCCCGGGACAAAGAGACCCAGTACTTC. The chain recombines TRBV7-9 with TRBJ2-5, with D possibly matching TRBD1 (6 bases). CDR1 is SEHNR, CDR2 FQNEAQ, per germline (reference sequence). The CDR3 has 13 amino acids. V shed 5 bases and J shed 3 bases, with 10 bases lying between them.

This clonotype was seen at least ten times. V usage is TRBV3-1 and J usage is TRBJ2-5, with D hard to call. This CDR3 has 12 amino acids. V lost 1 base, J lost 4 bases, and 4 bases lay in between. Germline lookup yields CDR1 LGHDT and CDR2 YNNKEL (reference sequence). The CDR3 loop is CASSQVRETQYF. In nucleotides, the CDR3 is TGTGCCAGCAGCCAAGTTCGAGAGACCCAGTACTTC.

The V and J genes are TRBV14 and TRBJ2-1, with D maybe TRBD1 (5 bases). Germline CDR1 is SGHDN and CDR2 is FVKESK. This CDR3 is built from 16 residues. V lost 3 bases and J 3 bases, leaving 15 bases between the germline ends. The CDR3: CASSQFRTQGYNEQFF. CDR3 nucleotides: TGTGCCAGCAGCCAGTTCCGGACCCAGGGCTACAATGAGCAGTTCTTC.

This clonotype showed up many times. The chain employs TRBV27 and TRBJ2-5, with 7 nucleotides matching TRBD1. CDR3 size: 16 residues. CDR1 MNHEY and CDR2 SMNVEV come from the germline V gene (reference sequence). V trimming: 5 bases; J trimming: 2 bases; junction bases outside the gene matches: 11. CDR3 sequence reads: CASSTLRDSPQETQYF. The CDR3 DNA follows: TGTGCCAGCAGTACCCTCCGGGACAGCCCGCAAGAGACCCAGTACTTC.

The CDR3 loop is CASSPQGVPNEQYF. CDR3 sequence (DNA): TGTGCCAGCAGTCCGCAGGGGGTCCCCAATGAGCAGTACTTC. The J gene is TRBJ2-5, the V gene TRBV12-3 or TRBV12-4, with TRBD1 matching 7 bases. V was clipped by 5 bases and J by 11 bases; unmatched bases: 14. The CDR3 contains 14 residues.

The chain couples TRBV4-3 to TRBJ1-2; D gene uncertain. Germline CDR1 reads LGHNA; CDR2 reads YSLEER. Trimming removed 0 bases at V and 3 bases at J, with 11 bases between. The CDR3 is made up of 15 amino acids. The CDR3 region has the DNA TGCGCCAGCAGCCAAGATCGCAGGTGGGACTATGGCTACACCTTC. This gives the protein CASSQDRRWDYGYTF.

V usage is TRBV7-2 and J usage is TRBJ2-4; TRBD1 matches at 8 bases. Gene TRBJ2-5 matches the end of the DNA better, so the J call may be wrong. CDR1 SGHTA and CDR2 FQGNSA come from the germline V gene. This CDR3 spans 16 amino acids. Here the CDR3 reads CASSLEGTGGRETQYF. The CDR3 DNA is TGTGCCAGCAGCTTAGAGGGCACAGGGGGGCGGGAGACCCAGTACTTC.

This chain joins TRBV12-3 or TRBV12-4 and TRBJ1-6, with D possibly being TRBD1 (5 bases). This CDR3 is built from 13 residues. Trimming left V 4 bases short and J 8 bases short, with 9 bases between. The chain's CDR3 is CASSWGSHSPLHF. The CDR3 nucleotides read TGTGCCAGCAGTTGGGGCAGTCATTCACCCCTCCACTTT.

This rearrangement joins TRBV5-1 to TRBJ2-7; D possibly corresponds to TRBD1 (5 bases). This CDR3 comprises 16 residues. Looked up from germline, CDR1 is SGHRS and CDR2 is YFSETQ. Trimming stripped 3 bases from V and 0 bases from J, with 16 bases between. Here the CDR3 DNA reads TGCGCCAGCAGCTCCGCACCCCAGGGAAGCTCCTACGAGCAGTACTTC. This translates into CASSSAPQGSSYEQYF.

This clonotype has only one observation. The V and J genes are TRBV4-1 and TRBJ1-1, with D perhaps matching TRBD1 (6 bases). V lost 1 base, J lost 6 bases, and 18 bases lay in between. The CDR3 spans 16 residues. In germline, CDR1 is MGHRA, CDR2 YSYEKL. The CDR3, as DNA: TGCGCCAGCAGCCAAGTCATTTTAAGGGGGGGCCCTGAAGCTTTCTTT. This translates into CASSQVILRGGPEAFF.

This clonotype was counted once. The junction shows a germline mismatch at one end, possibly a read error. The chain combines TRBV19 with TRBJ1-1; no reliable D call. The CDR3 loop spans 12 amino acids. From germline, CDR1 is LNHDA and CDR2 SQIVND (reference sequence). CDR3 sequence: CASSRNTFEAFF. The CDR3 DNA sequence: TGTGCCAGCAGTAGAAACACCTTTGAAGCTTTCTTT.

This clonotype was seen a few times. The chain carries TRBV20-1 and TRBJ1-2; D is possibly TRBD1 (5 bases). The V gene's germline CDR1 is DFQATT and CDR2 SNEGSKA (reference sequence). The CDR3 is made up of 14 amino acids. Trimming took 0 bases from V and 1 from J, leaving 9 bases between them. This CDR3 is CSARDGGVNYGYTF. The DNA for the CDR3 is TGCAGTGCTAGAGATGGGGGAGTTAACTATGGCTACACCTTC.

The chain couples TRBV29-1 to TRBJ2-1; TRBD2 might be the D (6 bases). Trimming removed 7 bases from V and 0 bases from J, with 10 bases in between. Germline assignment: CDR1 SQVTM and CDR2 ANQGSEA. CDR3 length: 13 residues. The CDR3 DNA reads TGCAGCGCCGGAGCGGGCTCCTACAATGAGCAGTTCTTC. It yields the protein CSAGAGSYNEQFF.

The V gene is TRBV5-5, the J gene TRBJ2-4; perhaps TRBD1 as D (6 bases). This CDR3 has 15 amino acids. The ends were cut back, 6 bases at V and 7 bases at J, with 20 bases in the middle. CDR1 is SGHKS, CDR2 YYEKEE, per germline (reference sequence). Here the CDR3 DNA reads TGTGCCAGCAACCCGGAAGCTACAGGGCGGAACATTCAGTACTTC. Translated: CASNPEATGRNIQYF.

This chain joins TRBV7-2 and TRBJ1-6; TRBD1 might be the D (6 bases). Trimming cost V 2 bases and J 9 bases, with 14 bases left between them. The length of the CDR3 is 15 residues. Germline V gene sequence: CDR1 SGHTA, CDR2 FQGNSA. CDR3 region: CASSLMMTGSSPLHF. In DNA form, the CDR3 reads TGTGCCAGCAGCTTAATGATGACAGGTAGTTCACCCCTCCACTTT.

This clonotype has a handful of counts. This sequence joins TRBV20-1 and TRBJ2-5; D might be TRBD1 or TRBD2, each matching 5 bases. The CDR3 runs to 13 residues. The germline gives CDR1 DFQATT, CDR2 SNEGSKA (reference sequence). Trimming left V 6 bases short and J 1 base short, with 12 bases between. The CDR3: CSASSGGQETQYF. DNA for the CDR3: TGCAGTGCGTCAAGTGGGGGCCAAGAGACCCAGTACTTC.

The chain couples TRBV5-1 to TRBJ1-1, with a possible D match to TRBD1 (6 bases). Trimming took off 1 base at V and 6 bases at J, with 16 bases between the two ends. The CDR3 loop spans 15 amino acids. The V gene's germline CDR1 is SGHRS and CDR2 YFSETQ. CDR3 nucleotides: TGCGCCAGCAGCTTGTCGGGACAAATTAACGCTGAAGCTTTCTTT. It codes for CASSLSGQINAEAFF.

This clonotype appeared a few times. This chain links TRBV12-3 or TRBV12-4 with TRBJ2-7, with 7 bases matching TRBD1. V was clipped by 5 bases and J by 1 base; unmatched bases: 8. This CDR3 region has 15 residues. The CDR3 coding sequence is TGTGCCAGCAGTCCCACAGGGGAGTCATCCTACGAGCAGTACTTC. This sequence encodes CASSPTGESSYEQYF.